A single sample gave rise to the 14 T cell receptor beta chains below, sequenced in a study of blood T cell repertoires in COVID-19. The repertoire was sequenced with immunoSEQ multiplex PCR; TCRdb's copy has only in-frame clones and lacks some. The sample lists around 200,000 clones, approximately 86% occurring once. The sequenced sample consisted of PBMCs or T cells enriched from blood (not recorded which). The source is a woman aged 25-40 years who had been exposed to COVID-19.

This clone came up once. The rearrangement links TRBV3-1 (or the pseudogene TRBV3-2) to TRBJ1-1; D is ambiguous. The ends were cut back, 0 bases at V and 6 bases at J, with 17 bases in the middle. This CDR3 is 16 amino acids long. Germline V lookup: CDR1 LGHDT, CDR2 YNNKEL (reference sequence). CDR3 in DNA: TGTGCCAGCAGCCAAGATAGGACTCCCGGTTGGGCTGAAGCTTTCTTT. Translating gives CASSQDRTPGWAEAFF.

This chain uses TRBV21-1 with TRBJ1-1; the table assigns TRBD1, which was not confirmed against the DNA. TRBV21-1 is labeled a pseudogene. The CDR3 length is 15 residues. CDR3 residues: CASSTGQGLGTEAFF. In nucleotides, the CDR3 is TGTGCCAGCAGCACGGGACAGGGGCTTGGCACTGAAGCTTTCTTT.

This chain connects TRBV7-9 to TRBJ2-3; 9 nucleotides align to TRBD2. The CDR3 has 15 residues. CDR1 is SEHNR and CDR2 is FQNEAQ in the germline V gene (reference sequence). V was clipped by 0 bases and J by 4 bases; unmatched bases: 2. CDR3 sequence reads: CASSLARGGADTQYF. The CDR3 DNA reads as TGTGCCAGCAGCTTAGCGCGGGGGGGCGCAGATACGCAGTATTTT.

J is TRBJ1-3 and V is TRBV5-6, with 8 bases identical to TRBD1. CDR1 and CDR2 from the germline V gene are SGHDT and YYEEEE. With V trimmed by 4 bases and J by 6 bases, 3 bases remained unmatched. The CDR3 is 13 residues long. The DNA of the CDR3 is TGTGCCAGCAGCGGACAGGGTGCAAACACCATATATTTT. This sequence encodes CASSGQGANTIYF.

The V gene is TRBV6-5, the J gene TRBJ1-1; 8 nucleotides align to TRBD1. The CDR3 runs to 14 residues. CDR1 MNHEY and CDR2 SVGAGI come from the germline V gene. After removal of 0 bases from V and 5 bases from J, the junction contained 2 bases not matched to a gene. The CDR3 loop is CASSYSQGATEAFF. The CDR3 nucleotides are TGTGCCAGCAGTTACTCGCAGGGGGCAACTGAAGCTTTCTTT.

The chain combines TRBV5-1 with TRBJ2-7; the D gene is possibly TRBD2 (5 bases). This CDR3 is 13 amino acids long. Germline values: CDR1 SGHRS, CDR2 YFSETQ. The V end was cut by 4 bases, the J end by 3 bases, with 11 bases between. The CDR3 sequence is CASSPLTSYEQYF. CDR3 DNA: TGCGCCAGCAGCCCCCTCACTAGCTACGAGCAGTACTTC.

The chain recombines TRBV27 with TRBJ2-1; 9 bases align to TRBD1. Germline CDR1 is MNHEY and CDR2 is SMNVEV (reference sequence). The CDR3 spans 16 residues. With V trimmed by 5 bases and J by 8 bases, 13 bases remained unmatched. CDR3 coding DNA: TGTGCCAGCAGTCGAAGCGCGGGACAGGGTCCCCATGAGCAGTTCTTC. Translation: CASSRSAGQGPHEQFF.

The J gene is TRBJ1-1, the V gene TRBV7-3; TRBD1 matches at 7 bases. Germline CDR1 is SGHTA and CDR2 is FQGTGA. With 0 bases clipped from V and 4 bases from J, the junction kept 2 bases outside the gene matches. This CDR3 has 14 residues. The CDR3 spells CASSLTTGPTEAFF. The CDR3 DNA reads as TGTGCCAGCAGCTTAACGACAGGGCCCACTGAAGCTTTCTTT.

V gene TRBV12-3 or TRBV12-4 combines with J gene TRBJ2-7; 9 nucleotides line up with TRBD1. The CDR3 sequence is 12 residues long. J was trimmed by 10 bases and V by 4 bases; bases with no gene match: 5. The CDR3 coding sequence is TGTGCCAGCAGTTATCGACAGGGGGAACAGTACTTC. This translates into CASSYRQGEQYF.

The genes are TRBV10-3 and TRBJ2-2; the match to TRBD1 covers 9 bases. CDR1 and CDR2 from the germline V gene are ENHRY and SYGVKD. This CDR3 contains 15 residues. V lost 3 bases, J lost 9 bases, and 8 bases stayed unmatched. As DNA, the CDR3 is TGTGCCATCAGTGACGGGACAGGGATGCCGTGGGAGCTGTTTTTT. Translating gives CAISDGTGMPWELFF.

This clone showed up just once. The chain joins TRBV23-1 to TRBJ1-5; 7 bases agree with TRBD1. Being an ORF, TRBV23-1 has a function that is uncertain. The CDR3 contains 16 residues. V gave up 0 bases and J gave up 0 bases; unmatched junction bases: 2. The CDR3 DNA follows: TGCGCCAGCAGTCAATCGGACAGGTTTAGCAATCAGCCCCAGCATTTT. Its translation: CASSQSDRFSNQPQHF.

CDR3 residues: CASSPGGTTTRETQYF. CDR3 DNA sequence: TGTGCCAGCAGTCCGGGAGGGACTACCACTCGGGAGACCCAGTACTTC. The chain is built from TRBV2 and TRBJ2-5; 8 bases fit TRBD2. Looked up from germline, CDR1 is SNHLY and CDR2 is FYNNEI. With V trimmed by 5 bases and J by 5 bases, 13 bases remained unmatched. CDR3 length equals 16 residues.

This rearrangement joins TRBV14 to TRBJ2-7, with 9 positions matching TRBD1. The V gene end was trimmed by 1 base and the J gene end by 1 base; junction bases not matched to a gene: 8. In germline, CDR1 is SGHDN, CDR2 FVKESK. CDR3 length equals 17 residues. The CDR3, as DNA: TGTGCCAGCAGCCAAGGGCCGGGACAGGGTATATCCTACGAGCAGTACTTC. It translates to CASSQGPGQGISYEQYF.

The chain uses TRBV3-1 (or the pseudogene TRBV3-2) and TRBJ1-4; D unclear. The CDR3 is 16 amino acids. Looked up from germline, CDR1 is LGHDT and CDR2 is YNNKEL (reference sequence). The V gene lost 6 bases and the J gene lost 6 bases, with 20 bases spanning the gap. This chain's CDR3 is CASSPPGGLGDEKLFF. CDR3 sequence (DNA): TGTGCCAGCAGTCCCCCAGGTGGGCTCGGGGATGAAAAACTGTTTTTT.